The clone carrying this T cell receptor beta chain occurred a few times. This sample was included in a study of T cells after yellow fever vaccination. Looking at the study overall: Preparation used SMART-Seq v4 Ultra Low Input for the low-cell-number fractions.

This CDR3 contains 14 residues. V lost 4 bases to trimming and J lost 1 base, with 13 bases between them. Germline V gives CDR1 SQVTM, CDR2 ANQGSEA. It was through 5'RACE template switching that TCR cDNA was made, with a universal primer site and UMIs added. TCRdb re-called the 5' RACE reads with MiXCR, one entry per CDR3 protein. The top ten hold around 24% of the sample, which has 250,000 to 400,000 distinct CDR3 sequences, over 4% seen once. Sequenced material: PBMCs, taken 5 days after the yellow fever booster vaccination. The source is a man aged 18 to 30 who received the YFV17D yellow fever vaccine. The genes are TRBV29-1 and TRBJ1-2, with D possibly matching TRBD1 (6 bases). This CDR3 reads CSVGSGHRNYGYTF. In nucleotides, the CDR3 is TGCAGCGTTGGGTCGGGACACCGTAACTATGGCTACACCTTC.